This T cell receptor (beta chain) was captured by sequencing in a study of T-cell memory formation after mild COVID-19. The CDR3 length is 13 residues. Germline CDR1 is ENHRY and CDR2 is SYGVKD. Trimming cost V 2 bases and J 4 bases, with 7 bases left between them. A word on this clonotype: Its target is unknown.

Study results and limitations: Pre-infection memory held some responding clones, suggesting pre-existing cross-reactive T cells responded. Clones which contracted sat mainly in CM and EM if CD4+, and in EMRA if CD8+. Second-wave clones with a day 37 peak had unconfirmed SARS-CoV-2 specificity.

Each CDR3 protein gets one entry after TCRdb re-called the 5' RACE reads with MiXCR. The repertoire includes about 260,000 distinct CDR3 sequences, roughly 16% of them detected once, and 22% sits in the top ten. The TCR originated in a man aged 18 to 30 who had mild COVID-19 (a few samples of this study predate the infection). Cell type and time point are not known. The chain has TRBV10-3 and TRBJ2-3; TRBD1 might be the D (5 bases). The source material was PBMCs or a T cell subset sorted from them (not recorded which). CDR3 in DNA: TGTGCCATCAGTGAGACAGGCCCAGATACGCAGTATTTT. Amino acid sequence: CAISETGPDTQYF.